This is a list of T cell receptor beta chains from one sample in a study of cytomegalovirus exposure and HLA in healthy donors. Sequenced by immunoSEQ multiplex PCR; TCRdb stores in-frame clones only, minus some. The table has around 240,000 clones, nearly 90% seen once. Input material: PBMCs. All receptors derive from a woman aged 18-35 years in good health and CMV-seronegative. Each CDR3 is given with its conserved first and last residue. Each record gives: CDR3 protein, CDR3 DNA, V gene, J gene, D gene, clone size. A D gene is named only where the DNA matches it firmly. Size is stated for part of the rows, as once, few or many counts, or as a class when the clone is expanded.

CDR3aa: CASSFQAGVLTDTQYF; CDR3nt: TGCGCCAGCAGCTTCCAAGCGGGGGTCCTCACAGATACGCAGTATTTT; v_gene: TRBV5-1; j_gene: TRBJ2-3; d_gene: TRBD2; abundance: -
CDR3aa: CASSSRDTFIDEQYF; CDR3nt: TGTGCCAGCAGCTCCCGGGACACCTTTATTGACGAGCAGTACTTC; v_gene: TRBV7-9; j_gene: TRBJ2-7; d_gene: -; abundance: -
CDR3aa: CASSQILGQITGELFF; CDR3nt: TGTGCCAGCAGCCAAATCCTGGGACAGATTACCGGGGAGCTGTTTTTT; v_gene: TRBV14; j_gene: TRBJ2-2; d_gene: TRBD1; abundance: once
CDR3aa: CAISSGTVPNYGYTF; CDR3nt: TGTGCCATCAGTTCCGGGACAGTACCAAACTATGGCTACACCTTC; v_gene: TRBV10-3; j_gene: TRBJ1-2; d_gene: TRBD1; abundance: -
CDR3aa: CASSVAFQAGGGHNEQFF; CDR3nt: TGTGCCAGCAGCGTAGCTTTTCAGGCAGGGGGCGGGCACAATGAGCAGTTCTTC; v_gene: TRBV9; j_gene: TRBJ2-1; d_gene: TRBD1; abundance: -
CDR3aa: CASSGRDNEQFF; CDR3nt: TGTGCCAGCAGCGGCAGGGACAATGAGCAGTTCTTC; v_gene: TRBV7-8; j_gene: TRBJ2-1; d_gene: -; abundance: -
CDR3aa: CASRGPNNSPLHF; CDR3nt: TGTGCCAGCAGGGGGCCAAACAATTCACCCCTCCACTTT; v_gene: TRBV5-4; j_gene: TRBJ1-6; d_gene: -; abundance: -
CDR3aa: CASSDIGDSNLGYTF; CDR3nt: TGTGCCAGCAGTGACATTGGAGACAGCAACTTGGGCTACACCTTC; v_gene: TRBV6-1; j_gene: TRBJ1-2; d_gene: -; abundance: -
CDR3aa: CASSYPIPNSPLHF; CDR3nt: TGTGCCAGCAGTTACCCCATCCCCAACTCCCCCCTCCACTTT; v_gene: TRBV6-5; j_gene: TRBJ1-6; d_gene: -; abundance: -
CDR3aa: CASSGMDRVNTEAFF; CDR3nt: TGTGCCAGCAGTGGAATGGACAGGGTGAACACTGAAGCTTTCTTT; v_gene: TRBV6-1; j_gene: TRBJ1-1; d_gene: TRBD1; abundance: -
CDR3aa: CASSPGDRGF; CDR3nt: TGCGCCAGCAGTCCCGGGGACAGAGGATTT; v_gene: TRBV23-1; j_gene: TRBJ2-2; d_gene: TRBD1; abundance: -
CDR3aa: CASSLARNRANTEAFF; CDR3nt: TGTGCCAGCAGCTTGGCCAGAAACAGGGCCAACACTGAAGCTTTCTTT; v_gene: TRBV5-5; j_gene: TRBJ1-1; d_gene: -; abundance: -
CDR3aa: CASEQLLAGGLDEQFF; CDR3nt: TGTGCCAGCGAACAGCTACTAGCGGGGGGGCTAGATGAGCAGTTCTTC; v_gene: TRBV11-2; j_gene: TRBJ2-1; d_gene: TRBD2; abundance: -
CDR3aa: CASSLGREQYF; CDR3nt: TGTGCCAGCAGCTTAGGCCGGGAGCAGTACTTC; v_gene: TRBV11-2; j_gene: TRBJ2-7; d_gene: -; abundance: -
CDR3aa: CASRFGDWDGYTF; CDR3nt: TGTGCCAGTCGTTTCGGGGACTGGGACGGCTACACCTTC; v_gene: TRBV2; j_gene: TRBJ1-2; d_gene: -; abundance: -
CDR3aa: CASSNRSLPVTNYGYTF; CDR3nt: TGTGCCAGCAGCAACAGGTCTCTCCCCGTCACTAACTATGGCTACACCTTC; v_gene: TRBV7-8; j_gene: TRBJ1-2; d_gene: -; abundance: -
CDR3aa: CASSLDRMSSPLHF; CDR3nt: TGTGCCAGCAGCTTAGACAGGATGTCCTCACCCCTCCACTTT; v_gene: TRBV7-9; j_gene: TRBJ1-6; d_gene: -; abundance: -
CDR3aa: CASSPHGGSVQETQYF; CDR3nt: TGCGCCAGCAGCCCCCACGGCGGTAGCGTCCAAGAGACCCAGTACTTC; v_gene: TRBV5-1; j_gene: TRBJ2-5; d_gene: -; abundance: -